One and the same sample provided the 27 T cell receptor beta chains below, sequenced in a study of T cells in Graves' hyperthyroidism and ophthalmopathy. Template material for amplifying TCR beta CDR3 regions consisted of RNA transcripts. The HTBI primer set served for first-round RT-PCR of the TCR CDR3. A single record per CDR3 protein comes from TCRdb applying MiXCR to the multiplex PCR reads. The profile shows approximately 610,000 distinct CDR3 sequences, roughly 14% of them singletons. Sequenced material: blood. The receptors were gathered from a woman aged 40 to 49 with Graves' ophthalmopathy.

This clonotype showed up many times. V is TRBV12-3 or TRBV12-4 and J is TRBJ2-7; TRBD2 aligns across 8 bases. V lost 5 bases and J lost 0; bases outside the gene matches: 6. The CDR3 spans 15 residues. The CDR3 DNA reads TGTGCCAGCAGTCCCCCGGGGGGGGCCTCCTACGAGCAGTACTTC. Translated: CASSPPGGASYEQYF.

This clonotype was seen many times. The chain employs TRBV28 and TRBJ2-7, with D perhaps matching TRBD1 or TRBD2 (5 bases each). The CDR3 runs to 17 residues. Germline CDR1 reads MDHEN; CDR2 reads SYDVKM. V was shortened by 3 bases and J by 0 bases, with 18 bases between the two germline ends. CDR3: CASSFRSWGTSSYEQYF. In DNA form, the CDR3 reads TGTGCCAGCAGTTTTCGCTCTTGGGGGACCAGCTCCTACGAGCAGTACTTC.

The chain recombines TRBV20-1 with TRBJ2-2; TRBD2 aligns across 12 bases. V lost 6 bases to trimming and J lost 6 bases; unmatched junction nucleotides: 8. Germline CDR1 reads DFQATT; CDR2 reads SNEGSKA (reference sequence). CDR3 length: 15 residues. CDR3 protein: CSAQGASGRAGELFF. The CDR3 DNA follows: TGCAGTGCCCAGGGGGCTAGCGGGAGGGCCGGGGAGCTGTTTTTT.

A few counts support this clonotype. This chain connects TRBV28 to TRBJ2-5; no clear D. The V gene's germline CDR1 is MDHEN and CDR2 SYDVKM. The CDR3 is 12 amino acids. V lost 10 bases and J 5 bases, leaving 14 bases between the germline ends. CDR3 in DNA: TGTGCCACTGGCGGCGGTCGGGAGACCCAGTACTTC. It encodes CATGGGRETQYF.

This clonotype was seen ten or more times. The chain couples TRBV28 to TRBJ2-7, with TRBD2 identical over 10 bases. The CDR3 contains 14 residues. Trimming at V came to 5 bases and at J to 2 bases, leaving 3 bases not matched to a gene. CDR1 is MDHEN and CDR2 is SYDVKM in the germline V gene. CDR3 sequence: CASSPSGSAYEQYF. The CDR3 DNA reads TGTGCCAGCAGTCCTAGCGGGAGCGCCTACGAGCAGTACTTC.

This clonotype was seen repeatedly, ten times or more. The chain combines TRBV13 with TRBJ2-7; TRBD1 might be the D (5 bases). CDR1 is PRHDT and CDR2 is FYEKMQ in the germline V gene (reference sequence). The CDR3 loop spans 15 amino acids. V lost 2 bases and J 4 bases, leaving 15 bases between the germline ends. The CDR3 DNA follows: TGTGCCAGCAGCTTATTGGGCAGGGTCCAATACGAGCAGTACTTC. This codes for CASSLLGRVQYEQYF. Drawing the rest from reference TRBV13 and TRBJ2-7, the complete variable domain is AAGVIQSPRHLIKEKRETATLKCYPIPRHDTVYWYQQGPGQDPQFLISFYEKMQSDKGSIPDRFSAQQFSDYHSELNMSSLELGDSALYFCASSLLGRVQYEQYFGPGTRLTVT.

This clonotype was seen repeatedly, ten times or more. The J gene is TRBJ2-2, the V gene TRBV6-2 or TRBV6-3; 10 bases are shared with TRBD2. J was trimmed by 0 bases and V by 4 bases; bases with no gene match: 8. The germline V gene has CDR1 MNHEY and CDR2 SVGEGT. This CDR3 comprises 18 residues. Here the CDR3 reads CASSFSLAGATNTGELFF. In DNA form, the CDR3 reads TGTGCCAGCAGTTTTAGTCTAGCGGGAGCCACGAACACCGGGGAGCTGTTTTTT.

This clonotype was counted many times. This rearrangement joins TRBV5-1 to TRBJ2-7; 7 nucleotides align to TRBD2. Trimming cost V 4 bases and J 2 bases; bases outside gene matches: 9. This CDR3 region has 15 residues. CDR1 is SGHRS, CDR2 YFSETQ, per germline. The CDR3 here is CASSPDKAGPYEQYF. The CDR3 DNA reads as TGCGCCAGCAGCCCGGATAAAGCGGGACCCTACGAGCAGTACTTC.

Many counts were recorded for this clonotype. The chain recombines TRBV6-5 with TRBJ2-5; 7 bases are a match to TRBD2. This CDR3 region has 14 residues. CDR1 and CDR2 from the germline V gene are MNHEY and SVGAGI. V dropped 3 bases and J dropped 5; count of bases not matched to a gene: 6. CDR3 bases: TGTGCCAGCAGTTATGCAGGGCGGGAGGAGACCCAGTACTTC. It codes for CASSYAGREETQYF.

This rearrangement joins TRBV5-1 to TRBJ2-7; D is unclear. The ends were cut back, 0 bases at V and 0 bases at J, with 13 bases in the middle. Germline CDR1 reads SGHRS; CDR2 reads YFSETQ. CDR3 size: 16 residues. CDR3 bases: TGCGCCAGCAGCTTGGGTCAAGCCGGCCACTCCTACGAGCAGTACTTC. Translating gives CASSLGQAGHSYEQYF.

This clonotype was counted at least ten times. A read error is possible here, since a much larger clone lies one base away. This sequence joins TRBV7-6 and TRBJ1-1; possible D gene TRBD1, 5 bases. The ends were cut back, 2 bases at V and 5 bases at J, with 12 bases in the middle. Germline CDR1 and CDR2: SGHVS and FNYEAQ. The CDR3 extends over 14 amino acids. Here the CDR3 DNA reads TGTGCCAGCAGCTTACCAGGGATTTTGACTGAAGCTTTCTTT. Protein sequence: CASSLPGILTEAFF.

The rearrangement links TRBV27 to TRBJ2-7; maybe TRBD2 (7 bases). V was trimmed by 8 bases and J by 1 base, leaving 18 bases between them. The CDR3 runs to 15 residues. Germline V CDR1 and CDR2: MNHEY, SMNVEV (reference sequence). This chain's CDR3 is CASAAGVGASYEQYF. The CDR3 DNA sequence: TGTGCCAGCGCCGCGGGAGTGGGGGCATCCTACGAGCAGTACTTC.

In its sample, this clonotype was seen many times. The chain employs TRBV11-2 and TRBJ2-2; 7 positions agree with TRBD1. V shed 5 bases and J 8 bases; nucleotides not matched to a gene: 8. This CDR3 comprises 14 residues. Germline-derived CDR1 and CDR2 are SGHAT and FQNNGV. CDR3 protein: CASSLDRVSGELFF. CDR3 in DNA: TGTGCCAGCAGCCTCGACAGGGTTTCTGGGGAGCTGTTTTTT.

This clonotype has ten or more counts. This sequence joins TRBV20-1 and TRBJ2-5; D is ambiguous. CDR3 length: 15 amino acids. V was pared by 5 bases and J by 5 bases, with 21 bases between. Germline CDR1 and CDR2: DFQATT and SNEGSKA (reference sequence). The CDR3 region has the DNA TGCAGTGCTGGGCACATAGGGCTAAGAAGGGAGACCCAGTACTTC. It specifies CSAGHIGLRRETQYF.

This clonotype was counted only a few times. V is TRBV11-2 and J is TRBJ2-7; D ambiguous. Trimming removed 1 base from V and 3 bases from J, with 7 bases in between. This CDR3 has 13 residues. Looked up from germline, CDR1 is SGHAT and CDR2 is FQNNGV. CDR3 in amino acids: CASSLGMDYEQYF. CDR3 DNA: TGTGCCAGCAGCTTAGGTATGGACTACGAGCAGTACTTC.

V gene TRBV6-5 combines with J gene TRBJ2-7; 7 positions agree with TRBD1. This CDR3 has 16 amino acids. The trim removed 1 base at V and 3 bases at J, leaving 9 bases unmatched. Germline values: CDR1 MNHEY, CDR2 SVGAGI. This CDR3 reads CASSYFRTGARYEQYF. The CDR3 DNA reads TGTGCCAGCAGTTACTTTAGGACAGGCGCACGCTACGAGCAGTACTTC.

This clonotype was picked up many times. V gene TRBV19 combines with J gene TRBJ1-1; D remains ambiguous. Looked up from germline, CDR1 is LNHDA and CDR2 is SQIVND (reference sequence). The V end lost 3 bases, the J end lost 1 base, and 6 bases lay between the germline ends. The CDR3 sequence is 13 residues long. CDR3 region: CASSMAKNTEAFF. The CDR3 nucleotides are TGTGCCAGTAGTATGGCAAAGAACACTGAAGCTTTCTTT.

This clonotype was recorded at least ten times. The junction and the germline gene differ at one end; a read error may be behind it. The CDR3 loop is CASSQVGGLETQYF. CDR3 DNA: TGCGCCAGCAGTCAAGTGGGAGGGCTAGAGACCCAGTACTTC. V and J are TRBV4-1 and TRBJ2-5; TRBD2 matches at 7 bases. Germline lookup yields CDR1 MGHRA and CDR2 YSYEKL. This CDR3 has 14 residues.

This clonotype was detected ten times or more. This chain joins TRBV20-1 and TRBJ1-2, with D unclear. Germline CDR1 is DFQATT and CDR2 is SNEGSKA (reference sequence). The CDR3 length is 11 residues. V lost 0 bases and J 8 bases, leaving 7 bases between the germline ends. Here the CDR3 DNA reads TGCAGTGCTAGAGATCAGGAAGGCTACACCTTC. It yields the protein CSARDQEGYTF.

This clonotype has ten or more counts. In DNA, the CDR3 is TGTGCCAGTAAAAGGGACCAGGGGGCTCCCACCTACGAGCAGTACTTC. Translated, it gives CASKRDQGAPTYEQYF. The chain joins TRBV19 to TRBJ2-7, with 8 bases matching TRBD1. Germline CDR1 reads LNHDA; CDR2 reads SQIVND (reference sequence). With V trimmed by 7 bases and J by 2 bases, 13 bases remained unmatched. The CDR3 runs 16 residues.

In its sample, this clonotype was seen many times. V and J are TRBV30 and TRBJ1-1, with unresolved D. CDR1 GTSNPN and CDR2 SVGIG come from the germline V gene (reference sequence). V lost 2 bases to trimming and J lost 5 bases, with 12 bases between them. The CDR3 is 13 residues long. The CDR3 DNA follows: TGTGCCTGGAGTTGGGCGGTGGGAACTGAAGCTTTCTTT. Translation: CAWSWAVGTEAFF.

In its sample, this clonotype was seen many times. The CDR3 is CASSVGGDRGQPQHF. CDR3 in DNA: TGTGCCAGCAGCGTAGGGGGGGACAGGGGTCAGCCCCAGCATTTT. The chain employs TRBV9 and TRBJ1-5, with TRBD1 matching over 10 bases. J was trimmed by 6 bases and V by 0 bases; bases with no gene match: 3. Germline CDR1 reads SGDLS; CDR2 reads YYNGEE. The CDR3 totals 15 residues. The complete variable domain, with remaining parts taken from reference TRBV9 and TRBJ1-5, reads DSGVTQTPKHLITATGQRVTLRCSPRSGDLSVYWYQQSLDQGLQFLIQYYNGEERAKGNILERFSAQQFPDLHSELNLSSLELGDSALYFCASSVGGDRGQPQHFGDGTRLSIL.

V and J are TRBV2 and TRBJ2-7; tentatively, D is TRBD1 or TRBD2 (5 bases each). This CDR3 region has 13 residues. V was trimmed by 5 bases and J by 12 bases, leaving 20 bases between them. Germline-derived CDR1 and CDR2 are SNHLY and FYNNEI. The CDR3 protein is CASSQMTGPPGYF. DNA of the CDR3: TGTGCCAGCAGTCAAATGACGGGACCGCCCGGGTACTTC.

This clonotype has ten or more counts. The chain combines TRBV6-2 or TRBV6-3 with TRBJ1-1, with 9 bases that match TRBD1. Germline loops: CDR1 MNHEY, CDR2 SVGEGT. The V gene end was trimmed by 4 bases and the J gene end by 5 bases; junction bases not matched to a gene: 5. The CDR3 covers 14 residues. In DNA, the CDR3 is TGTGCCAGCAGTTTTGGGACAGGGTGGACTGAAGCTTTCTTT. Translation: CASSFGTGWTEAFF.

This clonotype was counted at least ten times. The rearrangement uses TRBV24-1 and TRBJ1-2, with D unclear. The CDR3 runs 12 residues. Germline V CDR1 and CDR2: KGHDR, SFDVKD. V was clipped by 3 bases and J by 7 bases, with 8 bases between them. The CDR3 nucleotides read TGTGCCACCAGTGATCCTACAAGTGGCTACACCTTC. Protein product: CATSDPTSGYTF.

This clonotype was picked up many times. The genes are TRBV4-2 and TRBJ2-5; a possible D gene is TRBD1 (6 bases). CDR1 is LGHNA, CDR2 YNFKEQ, per germline. The ends were cut back, 0 bases at V and 3 bases at J, with 11 bases in the middle. There are 15 residues in the CDR3. Here the CDR3 reads CASSQELHREETQYF. CDR3 DNA: TGTGCCAGCAGCCAAGAACTTCACAGGGAAGAGACCCAGTACTTC.

This clonotype was counted a few times. This sequence joins TRBV12-3 or TRBV12-4 and TRBJ1-5; D not certain. Trimming pared 4 bases from V and 6 bases from J, leaving 10 bases between. CDR3 length: 13 amino acids. DNA of the CDR3: TGTGCCAGCAGTTATTCGGGTCCTCAGCCCCAGCATTTT. Protein: CASSYSGPQPQHF.